This TCR beta chain was sequenced in a study of spatial heterogeneity in lung cancer. Looking at the study overall: The mean occurrence of each unique TCR and UMI combination in raw reads exceeded eight. Study observations and caveats: TCRs found ubiquitously expanded in tumor appeared in blood more at resection than at follow-up.

TCR cDNA molecules each carried a unique molecular identifier. MiXCR, applied by TCRdb to the 5' RACE reads, yields one record per CDR3 protein. This sample has around 19,000 distinct CDR3 sequences, with 20% to 25% found just once. The time point was: sample taken at primary tumor resection. Unsorted whole RNA samples from tumor, nontumor lung or frozen PBMC were sequenced. The J segment lost 1 base and the V segment lost 1 base, leaving 14 bases of the junction unmatched. The CDR3 is 21 amino acids. CDR1 MNHEY and CDR2 SVGEGT come from the germline V gene. Ten or more counts support this clonotype. Its antigen is as yet unknown.

The chain couples TRBV6-2 or TRBV6-3 to TRBJ2-2; 11 nucleotides line up with TRBD2. The clonotype comes from a female donor with early-stage non-small cell lung cancer. Sequences were derived from PBMCs, sampled at surgery. CDR3 coding DNA: TGTGCCAGCAGTTACTTCCCCGTTCCTAGCGGGAGGAAAAAGAACACCGGGGAGCTGTTTTTT. Residues: CASSYFPVPSGRKKNTGELFF.